These 23 T cell receptor beta chains share one sample of origin, sequenced in a study of shared clonotypes between healthy human individuals. The method was immunoSEQ multiplex PCR; TCRdb's version includes in-frame clones alone and lacks a portion of them. The sample carries about 1.1 million clones, about four fifths recorded once. The sample consisted of memory CD4+ T cells from PBMCs. Subset: CD45RA-negative fraction. These receptors were collected from a man younger than 30 in good health. Some clones in this sample may be carry-over from other donors' samples.

This clone was counted between two and nine times. This chain joins TRBV6-1 and TRBJ2-7; TRBD2 matches at 12 bases. V trimming: 8 bases; J trimming: 2 bases; junction bases outside the gene matches: 4. This CDR3 has 14 residues. Germline V gives CDR1 MNHNS, CDR2 SASEGT. CDR3: CASRSSGRAYEQYF. As DNA, the CDR3 is TGTGCCAGCCGCTCTAGCGGGAGGGCCTACGAGCAGTACTTC.

V is TRBV10-2 and J is TRBJ1-3, with TRBD1 as a possible D gene (5 bases). The ends were cut back, 5 bases at V and 0 bases at J, with 11 bases in the middle. Germline CDR1 and CDR2: WSHSY and SAAADI. The CDR3 runs 15 residues. The CDR3 sequence: CASSSTGSSGNTIYF. In DNA, the CDR3 is TGCGCCAGCAGTTCTACAGGCAGCTCTGGAAACACCATATATTTT.

DNA of the CDR3: TGCGCCAGCAGCCCCACTTCCGGGTCCACCACGCAGTATTTT. This translates into CASSPTSGSTTQYF. The V gene is TRBV5-1, the J gene TRBJ2-3; D gene ambiguous. Trimming took off 4 bases at V and 9 bases at J, with 18 bases between the two ends. Germline CDR1 is SGHRS and CDR2 is YFSETQ. The CDR3 runs to 14 residues.

V is TRBV5-4 and J is TRBJ2-5, with D possibly matching TRBD2 (6 bases). The DNA matches TRBJ2-7 better at its end, which makes the J call doubtful. CDR3 length: 14 amino acids. CDR1 SGHNT and CDR2 YYREEE come from the germline V gene (reference sequence). This CDR3 is CASSSLGRDGEQYF. Here the CDR3 DNA reads TGTGCCAGCAGTTCACTGGGGCGGGATGGCGAGCAGTACTTC.

The V gene is TRBV2, the J gene TRBJ1-1, with 8 bases aligning to TRBD1. Germline assignment: CDR1 SNHLY and CDR2 FYNNEI. The CDR3 covers 15 residues. The V and J ends lost 6 bases and 4 bases, in that order; junction bases with no gene match: 10. CDR3 amino acids: CASRSGQVRSTEAFF. The CDR3 DNA sequence: TGTGCCAGCAGATCGGGACAGGTCCGGAGCACTGAAGCTTTCTTT.

This chain connects TRBV5-1 to TRBJ1-1; a weak D match, TRBD1 (5 bases). The ends were cut back, 0 bases at V and 3 bases at J, with 21 bases in the middle. The CDR3 runs 18 residues. CDR1 SGHRS and CDR2 YFSETQ come from the germline V gene. The CDR3 sequence: CASSLGPRQFLFDTEAFF. CDR3 DNA sequence: TGCGCCAGCAGCTTGGGACCAAGACAGTTCCTCTTTGACACTGAAGCTTTCTTT.

Only one count was recorded for this clone. The V call is TRBV7-9, the J call TRBJ2-7, with D unresolved. V lost 5 bases, J lost 1 base, and 15 bases lay in between. Germline V CDR1 and CDR2: SEHNR, FQNEAQ (reference sequence). The CDR3 extends over 15 amino acids. CDR3 DNA: TGTGCCAGCAGCCCCCCTCGGCAGTTATCCTACGAGCAGTACTTC. This gives the protein CASSPPRQLSYEQYF.

The chain combines TRBV5-4 with TRBJ1-1, with a weak D call TRBD1 (6 bases). V was cut by 3 bases and J by 5 bases, with 11 bases left in between. Looked up from germline, CDR1 is SGHNT and CDR2 is YYREEE (reference sequence). This CDR3 is 13 amino acids long. Written as DNA, the CDR3 is TGTGCCAGCAGCTCCCAAGGGGGGACTGAAGCTTTCTTT. This sequence encodes CASSSQGGTEAFF.

A remark on this clone: The same CDR3 arises from other DNA sequences in this sample as well. The chain uses TRBV4-1 and TRBJ1-1; D remains unclear. CDR3 length: 14 amino acids. The germline CDR1 and CDR2 sequences are MGHRA and YSYEKL. The V end lost 2 bases, the J end lost 1 base, and 8 bases lay between the germline ends. The CDR3 DNA reads as TGCGCCAGCAGCCAACCTACCCGGAACACTGAAGCTTTCTTT. This codes for CASSQPTRNTEAFF.

With regard to this clone: Germline is not matched at one junction end, which may reflect a read error. The genes are TRBV28 and TRBJ1-4; D is perhaps TRBD1 (6 bases). The CDR3 is 13 amino acids. Germline CDR1 reads MDHEN; CDR2 reads SYDVKM. CDR3 DNA sequence: TGTGCCAGCAGTACACCCGCAGGGGCCACCGGGATTTTT. This translates into CASSTPAGATGIF.

Remarks on this clone: A read error is the likely source, as a far larger clone sits one nucleotide away. This rearrangement joins TRBV11-2 to TRBJ1-4, with a weak D call TRBD1 (6 bases). CDR3 size: 14 residues. The germline V gene encodes CDR1 SGHAT and CDR2 FQNNGV. CDR3 in amino acids: CASSFKGGGEKLSF. The CDR3 nucleotides read TGTGCCAGCAGCTTCAAGGGAGGGGGTGAAAAACTGTCTTTT.

The chain links TRBV11-2 to TRBJ2-1; D is unresolved. The germline V gene has CDR1 SGHAT and CDR2 FQNNGV. This CDR3 is built from 15 residues. Trimming shortened V by 5 bases and J by 9 bases, and 20 bases separated the two germline ends. The CDR3 nucleotides are TGTGCCAGCAGCCTCACCCGTTCGGCAGTGGGTGAGCAGTTCTTC. This codes for CASSLTRSAVGEQFF.

The chain couples TRBV2 to TRBJ2-7, with 8 bases that match TRBD1. Germline values: CDR1 SNHLY, CDR2 FYNNEI. Unmatched junction bases numbered 11, after V lost 4 bases and J lost 3 bases. There are 16 residues in the CDR3. CDR3 coding DNA: TGTGCCAGCAGTGGAAGGGGGGCAGGGGGCTTCTACGAGCAGTACTTC. It encodes CASSGRGAGGFYEQYF.

This clone was counted many times. The chain joins TRBV29-1 to TRBJ2-7; weak D call: TRBD2 (5 bases). This CDR3 has 12 residues. Germline-derived CDR1 and CDR2 are SQVTM and ANQGSEA. V was pared by 7 bases and J by 5 bases, with 15 bases between. The CDR3 here is CSAWTGEHEQYF. CDR3 sequence (DNA): TGCAGCGCATGGACTGGGGAGCACGAGCAGTACTTC.

The rearrangement links TRBV25-1 to TRBJ1-2; unclear D gene. CDR1 and CDR2 (germline): MGHDK, SYGVNS. CDR3 length: 14 amino acids. Trimming shortened V by 6 bases and J by 3 bases, and 14 bases separated the two germline ends. The CDR3 DNA reads as TGTGCCAGCAGGGACCATACAACGGACTATGGCTACACCTTC. It translates to CASRDHTTDYGYTF.

With respect to this clone: The junction shows a germline mismatch at one end, possibly a read error. The chain has TRBV19 and TRBJ2-7, with D possibly being TRBD1 or TRBD2 (5 bases each). The CDR3 runs to 13 residues. CDR1 and CDR2 from the germline V gene are LNHDA and SQIVND (reference sequence). DNA of the CDR3: TGTGCCAGTAGGAACCGGGGCTCCCACGAGCAGTACTTC. The encoded protein is CASRNRGSHEQYF.

The gene calls are TRBV30 and TRBJ1-4, with a tentative D call TRBD1 (5 bases). Germline loops: CDR1 GTSNPN, CDR2 SVGIG (reference sequence). CDR3 length: 14 amino acids. The V end lost 7 bases, the J end lost 5 bases, and 17 bases lay between the germline ends. In nucleotides, the CDR3 is TGTGCCTCAGACACCGGGACCTCCAATGAAAAACTGTTTTTT. Protein sequence: CASDTGTSNEKLFF.

V and J are TRBV4-1 and TRBJ1-2, with D perhaps TRBD1 (6 bases). Per germline, CDR1 MGHRA and CDR2 YSYEKL. V was shortened by 0 bases and J by 0 bases, with 20 bases between the two germline ends. The CDR3 covers 19 residues. The CDR3 region is CASSQEFRNRAYSNYGYTF. In DNA, the CDR3 is TGCGCCAGCAGCCAAGAGTTTAGGAACAGGGCTTATTCTAACTATGGCTACACCTTC.

The V call is TRBV6-5, the J call TRBJ1-2; D possibly corresponds to TRBD1 (5 bases). V was cut by 0 bases and J by 3 bases, with 11 bases left in between. Looked up from germline, CDR1 is MNHEY and CDR2 is SVGAGI. The CDR3 sequence is 15 residues long. The CDR3 is CASSYSMQGHYGYTF. The DNA for the CDR3 is TGTGCCAGCAGTTACTCGATGCAGGGCCACTATGGCTACACCTTC.

CDR3 DNA sequence: TGTGCCAGCAGTTATGGACAGGGCCAGGGCGGCTACACCTTC. It yields the protein CASSYGQGQGGYTF. The chain carries TRBV6-1 and TRBJ1-2, with 8 bases matching TRBD1. Germline CDR1 MNHNS, CDR2 SASEGT. J was trimmed by 8 bases and V by 5 bases; bases with no gene match: 10. This CDR3 comprises 14 residues.

The chain recombines TRBV5-1 with TRBJ2-5; 10 nucleotides match TRBD2. The CDR3 is 16 residues long. V trimming: 2 bases; J trimming: 4 bases; junction bases outside the gene matches: 8. The germline CDR1 and CDR2 sequences are SGHRS and YFSETQ. CDR3 DNA sequence: TGCGCCAGCAGCTTTCTAGCGGGAGCTGTAGGAGAGACCCAGTACTTC. Its protein product is CASSFLAGAVGETQYF.

The V and J genes are TRBV9 and TRBJ2-5; a possible D gene is TRBD2 (6 bases). V dropped 0 bases and J dropped 7 bases, with 10 bases sitting between them. Germline CDR1 is SGDLS and CDR2 is YYNGEE. The CDR3 is 13 residues long. The CDR3 coding sequence is TGTGCCAGCAGCGTAGCGCCCGGGGGGACCCAGTACTTC. Translation: CASSVAPGGTQYF.

J is TRBJ1-2 and V is TRBV11-1; possible D gene TRBD1, 6 bases. V gave up 5 bases and J gave up 7 bases, with 17 bases separating them. Germline CDR1 and CDR2: SGHAT and FQDESV (reference sequence). The CDR3 has 14 amino acids. The CDR3, as DNA: TGTGCCAGCAGCGACCGACAGGTGCCTGGTGGCTACACCTTC. Its translation: CASSDRQVPGGYTF.